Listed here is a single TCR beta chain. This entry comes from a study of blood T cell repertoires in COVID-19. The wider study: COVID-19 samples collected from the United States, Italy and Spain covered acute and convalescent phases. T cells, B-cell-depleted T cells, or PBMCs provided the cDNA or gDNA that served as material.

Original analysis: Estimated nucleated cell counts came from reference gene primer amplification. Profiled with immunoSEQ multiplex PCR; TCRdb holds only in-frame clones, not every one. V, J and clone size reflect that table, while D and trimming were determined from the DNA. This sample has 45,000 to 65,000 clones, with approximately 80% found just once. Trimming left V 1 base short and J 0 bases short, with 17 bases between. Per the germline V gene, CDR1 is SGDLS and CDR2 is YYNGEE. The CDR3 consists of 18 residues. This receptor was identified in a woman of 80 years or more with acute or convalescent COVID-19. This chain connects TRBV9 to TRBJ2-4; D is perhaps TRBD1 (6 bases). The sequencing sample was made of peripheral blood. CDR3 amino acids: CASSVLLDSRLAKNIQYF. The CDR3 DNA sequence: TGTGCCAGCAGCGTACTTTTGGACAGCCGGCTAGCCAAAAACATTCAGTACTTC.